Listed here are 2 T cell receptor beta chains from one sample, sequenced in a study of OX40 agonist ivuxolimab in advanced cancers. Produced via immunoSEQ multiplex PCR; TCRdb's table is partial and in-frame only. Found here are 15,000 to 20,000 clones, approximately 81% of them singletons; the top ten hold 26%. The sample in question was CD4+ or CD8+ T cells sorted from blood, obtained in a trial of the OX40 agonist ivuxolimab. The receptors originated from an adult with an advanced solid tumor such as melanoma, head and neck, liver or kidney cancer.

V and J are TRBV5-1 and TRBJ2-7; possibly TRBD1 for D (5 bases). Trimming cost V 3 bases and J 0 bases, with 7 bases left between them. CDR1 is SGHRS, CDR2 YFSETQ, per germline. This CDR3 is 13 amino acids long. The CDR3 loop is CASSSDISYEQYF. The CDR3 DNA follows: TGCGCCAGCAGCTCGGACATCTCCTACGAGCAGTACTTC.

This clone qualifies as medium-sized. The rearrangement links TRBV7-9 to TRBJ1-2; tentatively, D is TRBD1 (5 bases). Germline-derived CDR1 and CDR2 are SEHNR and FQNEAQ (reference sequence). Trimming cost V 0 bases and J 4 bases, with 12 bases left between them. CDR3 length: 15 residues. CDR3 DNA sequence: TGTGCCAGCAGCTTAGCGTTCCAGGGTTCCTATGGCTACACCTTC. Amino acids: CASSLAFQGSYGYTF. Full variable domain (missing parts from reference TRBV7-9 and TRBJ1-2): DTGVSQNPRHKITKRGQNVTFRCDPISEHNRLYWYRQTLGQGPEFLTYFQNEAQLEKSRLLSDRFSAERPKGSFSTLEIQRTEQGDSAMYLCASSLAFQGSYGYTFGSGTRLTVV.